The clone carrying this T cell receptor (beta chain) has just one count. What it binds is unknown. This specimen comes from a study of vaccination effects on CD4 cells after COVID-19. Study in general: Every well housed more than 1.5 million PBMC, which grew in culture alongside around 9.8 IU/ml IL-2 and 8.5 to 10 ug/ml peptides. Points from the study as a whole: There was only 1 of 255 vaccine-induced clones in healthy vaccinees that cross-reacted with common cold coronaviruses.

From germline, CDR1 is MGHDK and CDR2 SYGVNS. The CDR3 extends over 13 amino acids. V dropped 1 base and J dropped 4 bases, with 7 bases sitting between them. Between days 9 and 11 of culture, CD4+ T cells were separated out. It was two doses of either the BNT162b2 or mRNA-1273 vaccine that participants received. Clones were sequenced by immunoSEQ multiplex PCR, and TCRdb holds only the in-frame ones, with some missing. The table records 43,000 or so clones, approximately 70% of them present only once. The rearrangement joins TRBV25-1 to TRBJ1-2, with D hard to call. This clonotype was sampled from a human donor who received a COVID-19 vaccine. The material sequenced was CD4+ T cells from PBMCs cultured without peptide, taken after COVID-19 vaccination. The chain's CDR3 is CASSESGFYGYTF. CDR3 nucleotides: TGTGCCAGCAGTGAATCCGGTTTCTATGGCTACACCTTC.